Below, 20 T cell receptor beta chains from the same sample are listed, as sequenced in a study of T cells in Graves' hyperthyroidism and ophthalmopathy. It was RNA transcripts that yielded the amplified TCR beta CDR3 regions. First-round RT-PCR of the TCR CDR3 relied on the HTBI primer set. MiXCR, run by TCRdb on the multiplex PCR reads, gives a single entry per CDR3 protein. This table holds around 190,000 distinct CDR3 sequences, over 15% found once. Specimen: blood. The receptors stem from a woman aged 45-59 years with Graves' hyperthyroidism.

The sample holds many counts of this clonotype. The chain links TRBV2 to TRBJ2-1, with TRBD2 matching 7 bases. Germline CDR1 SNHLY, CDR2 FYNNEI. The CDR3 has 15 residues. V lost 2 bases, J lost 6 bases, and 7 bases stayed unmatched. The CDR3 bases are TGTGCCAGCAGTGAATGGGGGGGAACGGGCAATGAGCAGTTCTTC. Encoded protein: CASSEWGGTGNEQFF.

This clonotype was detected ten times or more. This chain links TRBV6-1 with TRBJ1-2, with 11 bases fitting TRBD1. Germline CDR1 is MNHNS and CDR2 is SASEGT. CDR3 length: 13 amino acids. J was trimmed by 4 bases and V by 6 bases; bases with no gene match: 1. The CDR3 DNA is TGTGCCAGCAGGGGACAGGGGGGCTATGGCTACACCTTC. This encodes CASRGQGGYGYTF.

V and J are TRBV4-2 and TRBJ1-1, with D possibly TRBD1 on 5 matching bases. The length of the CDR3 is 14 residues. The germline CDR1 and CDR2 sequences are LGHNA and YNFKEQ. Deletions cut 4 bases from V and 1 base from J, with 10 bases between. The CDR3 protein is CASSLQGKNTEAFF. The CDR3 nucleotides are TGTGCCAGCAGCCTCCAGGGTAAGAACACTGAAGCTTTCTTT.

This clonotype was found many times. CDR3 bases: TGTGCCAGCAGTTACTCCGGGGGTAGCCAAGAGACCCAGTACTTC. Protein: CASSYSGGSQETQYF. The chain links TRBV6-5 to TRBJ2-5; D may be TRBD2 (6 bases). CDR3 length: 15 amino acids. Germline assignment: CDR1 MNHEY and CDR2 SVGAGI. V was shortened by 0 bases and J by 1 base, with 9 bases between the two germline ends.

The V and J genes are TRBV29-1 and TRBJ1-1; 8 positions agree with TRBD1. The germline CDR1 and CDR2 sequences are SQVTM and ANQGSEA. The CDR3 totals 12 residues. Trimming removed 7 bases from V and 0 bases from J; junction bases left unmatched: 1. CDR3 sequence reads: CSGQGLNTEAFF. CDR3 DNA sequence: TGCAGCGGACAGGGGCTGAACACTGAAGCTTTCTTT.

This clonotype was detected ten times or more. The CDR3 DNA follows: TGTGCCAGCAGCCCGACCTACACAGATACGCAGTATTTT. Encoded protein: CASSPTYTDTQYF. The chain uses TRBV3-1 and TRBJ2-3; no clear D. Germline V gene lookup returns CDR1 LGHDT and CDR2 YNNKEL (reference sequence). The CDR3 has 13 amino acids. Trimming removed 4 bases from V and 2 bases from J, with 7 bases in between.

This clonotype came up many times. This sequence joins TRBV2 and TRBJ1-4, with 11 bases lining up with TRBD1. With 6 bases clipped from V and 7 bases from J, the junction kept 1 base outside the gene matches. The CDR3 is 13 residues long. CDR1 is SNHLY and CDR2 is FYNNEI in the germline V gene. Here the CDR3 reads CASRGTGGEKLFF. The CDR3 coding sequence is TGTGCCAGCAGAGGGACAGGGGGTGAAAAACTGTTTTTT.

In its sample, this clonotype was seen many times. The J gene is TRBJ2-1, the V gene TRBV6-1, with 8 bases lining up with TRBD2. Germline CDR1 is MNHNS and CDR2 is SASEGT. After removal of 5 bases from V and 7 bases from J, the junction contained 16 bases not matched to a gene. CDR3 size: 17 residues. CDR3 coding DNA: TGTGCCAGCAGTTACGACCCGACGGGGGGGCGGAGTAATGAGCAGTTCTTC. As protein: CASSYDPTGGRSNEQFF.

The table lists this clonotype with many counts. V usage is TRBV6-2 or TRBV6-3 and J usage is TRBJ2-3; D is ambiguous. The length of the CDR3 is 15 residues. V lost 6 bases to trimming and J lost 0 bases, with 13 bases between them. Germline values: CDR1 MNHEY, CDR2 SVGEGT. The CDR3 sequence: CASRRGGSSTDTQYF. Here the CDR3 DNA reads TGTGCCAGCAGGCGCGGCGGATCTAGCACAGATACGCAGTATTTT.

The chain recombines TRBV5-1 with TRBJ1-5, with D possibly being TRBD1 (6 bases). Per the germline V gene, CDR1 is SGHRS and CDR2 is YFSETQ. This CDR3 has 16 residues. V shed 0 bases and J shed 5 bases, with 15 bases lying between them. CDR3 residues: CASSLDRQVEDQPQHF. In DNA, the CDR3 is TGCGCCAGCAGCTTGGACAGACAGGTGGAGGATCAGCCCCAGCATTTT.

This clonotype was seen repeatedly, ten times or more. The chain combines TRBV6-1 with TRBJ2-7; tentatively, D is TRBD2 (5 bases). There are 14 residues in the CDR3. Trimming stripped 5 bases from V and 3 bases from J, with 14 bases between. The germline CDR1 and CDR2 sequences are MNHNS and SASEGT. This CDR3 reads CASSLAGNIYEQYF. The CDR3 DNA is TGTGCCAGCAGTCTAGCCGGCAATATCTACGAGCAGTACTTC.

This clonotype was observed many times. The rearrangement links TRBV25-1 to TRBJ2-1; TRBD2 aligns across 8 bases. The CDR3 is made up of 15 amino acids. Germline assignment: CDR1 MGHDK and CDR2 SYGVNS. V shed 3 bases and J 2 bases; nucleotides not matched to a gene: 3. The CDR3 sequence is CASSDGTRTYNEQFF. CDR3 sequence (DNA): TGTGCCAGCAGTGATGGGACTAGAACCTACAATGAGCAGTTCTTC.

V is TRBV12-3 or TRBV12-4 and J is TRBJ1-5; TRBD1 might be the D (6 bases). CDR3 length: 17 amino acids. V lost 2 bases to trimming and J lost 1 base, with 15 bases between them. The CDR3 loop is CASSLSPYRESNQPQHF. CDR3 nucleotides: TGTGCCAGCAGTTTATCCCCTTACAGGGAAAGCAATCAGCCCCAGCATTTT.

This clonotype was found many times. The chain employs TRBV29-1 and TRBJ2-5; 10 bases line up with TRBD2. The CDR3 loop spans 15 amino acids. Germline trimming cut 4 bases from V and 5 bases from J; bases unmatched to any gene: 10. The germline V gene encodes CDR1 SQVTM and CDR2 ANQGSEA. The CDR3 spells CSVGSGGAGQETQYF. CDR3 DNA sequence: TGCAGCGTTGGGAGCGGGGGGGCTGGTCAGGAGACCCAGTACTTC.

This clonotype was detected ten times or more. This chain joins TRBV2 and TRBJ1-5; 8 nucleotides match TRBD1. CDR1 and CDR2 (germline): SNHLY, FYNNEI. V lost 5 bases to trimming and J lost 4 bases; unmatched junction nucleotides: 7. The CDR3 consists of 15 residues. This CDR3 reads CASSPRTGRNQPQHF. CDR3 nucleotide sequence: TGTGCCAGCAGTCCCCGGACAGGGAGGAATCAGCCCCAGCATTTT.

In DNA, the CDR3 is TGCAGTGCTCGGGACAGAAATTCACCCCTCCACTTT. It yields the protein CSARDRNSPLHF. V gene TRBV20-1 combines with J gene TRBJ1-6; the match to TRBD1 covers 7 bases. Trimming cost V 5 bases and J 7 bases; bases outside gene matches: 2. Germline-derived CDR1 and CDR2 are DFQATT and SNEGSKA (reference sequence). This CDR3 is 12 amino acids long.

This clonotype was seen many times. This chain links TRBV7-2 with TRBJ2-2, with 9 bases fitting TRBD1. The CDR3 loop spans 15 amino acids. V lost 3 bases and J lost 3; bases outside the gene matches: 2. The germline V gene has CDR1 SGHTA and CDR2 FQGNSA. The CDR3 loop is CASSLGQGYTGELFF. CDR3 bases: TGTGCCAGCAGCTTGGGACAGGGCTACACCGGGGAGCTGTTTTTT. Complete variable domain (other parts from reference TRBV7-2 and TRBJ2-2): GAGVSQSPSNKVTEKGKDVELRCDPISGHTALYWYRQSLGQGLEFLIYFQGNSAPDKSGLPSDRFSAERTGGSVSTLTIQRTQQEDSAVYLCASSLGQGYTGELFFGEGSRLTVL.

This sequence joins TRBV20-1 and TRBJ1-4; D gene unclear. The CDR3 has 13 residues. Germline V gene lookup returns CDR1 DFQATT and CDR2 SNEGSKA (reference sequence). Trimming pared 6 bases from V and 2 bases from J, leaving 10 bases between. CDR3 region: CSAIFRTNEKLFF. CDR3 in DNA: TGCAGTGCGATATTCCGCACTAATGAAAAACTGTTTTTT.

There are many counts of this clonotype. The chain has TRBV9 and TRBJ1-2; the D gene is possibly TRBD1 (6 bases). CDR3 length: 12 amino acids. Germline V lookup: CDR1 SGDLS, CDR2 YYNGEE. The V end was cut by 9 bases, the J end by 8 bases, with 17 bases between. The CDR3 loop is CANPTGPRGYTF. The CDR3 DNA follows: TGTGCCAATCCGACAGGCCCTAGGGGCTACACCTTC.

This clonotype was recorded at least ten times. CDR3 region: CASSSLGQGYEQYF. Here the CDR3 DNA reads TGCGCCAGCAGCTCCCTCGGACAGGGCTACGAGCAGTACTTC. The J gene is TRBJ2-7, the V gene TRBV5-1; TRBD1 matches 8 bases. Germline CDR1 SGHRS, CDR2 YFSETQ. The junction had 5 bases not matched to a gene; V was cut back by 3 bases and J by 3 bases. The CDR3 runs to 14 residues.